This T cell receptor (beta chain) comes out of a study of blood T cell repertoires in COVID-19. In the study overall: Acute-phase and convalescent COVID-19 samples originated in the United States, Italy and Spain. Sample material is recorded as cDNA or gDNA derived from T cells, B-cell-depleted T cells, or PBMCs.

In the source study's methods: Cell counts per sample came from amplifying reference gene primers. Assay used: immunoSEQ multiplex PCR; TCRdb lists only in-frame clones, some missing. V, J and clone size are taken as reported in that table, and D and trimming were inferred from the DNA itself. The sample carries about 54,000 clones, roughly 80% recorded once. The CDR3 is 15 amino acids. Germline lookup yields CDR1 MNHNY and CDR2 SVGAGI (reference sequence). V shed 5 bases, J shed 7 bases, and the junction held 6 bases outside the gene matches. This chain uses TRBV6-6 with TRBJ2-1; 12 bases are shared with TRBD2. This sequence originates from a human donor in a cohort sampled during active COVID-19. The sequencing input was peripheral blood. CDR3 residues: CASSTLAGGRNEQFF. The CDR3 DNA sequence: TGTGCCAGCAGTACCCTAGCGGGGGGGCGGAATGAGCAGTTCTTC.